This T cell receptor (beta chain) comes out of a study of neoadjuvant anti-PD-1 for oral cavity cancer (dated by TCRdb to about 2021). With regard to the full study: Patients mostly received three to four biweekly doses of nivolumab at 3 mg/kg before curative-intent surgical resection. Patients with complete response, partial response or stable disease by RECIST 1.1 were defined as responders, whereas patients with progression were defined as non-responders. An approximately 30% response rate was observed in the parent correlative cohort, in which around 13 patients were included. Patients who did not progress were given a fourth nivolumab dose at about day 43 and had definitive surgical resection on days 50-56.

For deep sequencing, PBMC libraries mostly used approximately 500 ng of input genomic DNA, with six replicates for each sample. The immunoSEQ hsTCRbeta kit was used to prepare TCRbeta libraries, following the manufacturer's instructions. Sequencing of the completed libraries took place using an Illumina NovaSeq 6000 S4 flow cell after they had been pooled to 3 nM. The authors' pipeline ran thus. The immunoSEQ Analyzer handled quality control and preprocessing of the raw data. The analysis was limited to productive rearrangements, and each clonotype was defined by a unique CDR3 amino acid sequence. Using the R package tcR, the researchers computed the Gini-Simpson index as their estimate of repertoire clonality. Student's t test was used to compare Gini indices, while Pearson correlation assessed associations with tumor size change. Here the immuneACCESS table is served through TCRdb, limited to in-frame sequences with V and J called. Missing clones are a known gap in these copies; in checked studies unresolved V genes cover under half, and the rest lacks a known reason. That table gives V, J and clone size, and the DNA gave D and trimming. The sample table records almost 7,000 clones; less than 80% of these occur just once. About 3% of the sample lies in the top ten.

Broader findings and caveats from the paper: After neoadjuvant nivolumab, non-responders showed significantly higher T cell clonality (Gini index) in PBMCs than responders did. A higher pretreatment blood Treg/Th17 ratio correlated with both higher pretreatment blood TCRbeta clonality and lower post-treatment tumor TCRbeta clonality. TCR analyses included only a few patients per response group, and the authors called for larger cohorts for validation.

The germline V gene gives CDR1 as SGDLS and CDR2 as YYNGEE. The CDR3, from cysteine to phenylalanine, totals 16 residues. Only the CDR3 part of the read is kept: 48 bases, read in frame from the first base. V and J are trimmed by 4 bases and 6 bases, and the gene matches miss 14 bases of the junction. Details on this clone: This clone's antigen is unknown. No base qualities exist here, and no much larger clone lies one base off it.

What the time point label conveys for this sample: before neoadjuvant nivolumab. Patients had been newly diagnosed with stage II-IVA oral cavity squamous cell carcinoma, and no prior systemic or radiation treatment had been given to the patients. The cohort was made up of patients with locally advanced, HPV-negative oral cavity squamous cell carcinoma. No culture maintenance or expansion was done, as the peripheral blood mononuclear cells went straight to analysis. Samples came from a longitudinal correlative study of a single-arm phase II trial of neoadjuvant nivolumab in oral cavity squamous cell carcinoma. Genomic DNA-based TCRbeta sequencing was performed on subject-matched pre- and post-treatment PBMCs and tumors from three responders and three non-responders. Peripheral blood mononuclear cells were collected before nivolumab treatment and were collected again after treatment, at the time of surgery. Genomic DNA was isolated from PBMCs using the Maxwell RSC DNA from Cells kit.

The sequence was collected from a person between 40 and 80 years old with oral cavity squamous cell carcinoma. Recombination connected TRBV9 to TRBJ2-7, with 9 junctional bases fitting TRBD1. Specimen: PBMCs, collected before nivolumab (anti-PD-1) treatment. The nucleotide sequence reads TGTGCCAGCAGCATCAACTCCGGGACAGGGATGAGCGAGCAGTACTTC. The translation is CASSINSGTGMSEQYF.